This TCR beta chain was found in a study of cytomegalovirus exposure and HLA in healthy donors. Study-wide findings and caveats: Beyond CMV serostatus, there was no information to go on about immune exposure. Reports indicate that TCR beta sequences accurately predicted the HLA-A and HLA-B alleles of most subjects.

This CDR3 contains 14 residues. Trimming removed 0 bases at V and 1 base at J, with 7 bases between. Germline V gene data show CDR1 as SGDLS and CDR2 as YYNGEE. Comments on this clone: Its target is unknown.

Donors counted as nominally healthy when sampled, yet unrecorded immune exposures were likely. PCR amplification relied on 60 Vbeta primers (plus 13 Jbeta primers). Assay: immunoSEQ multiplex PCR; the TCRdb copy retains only in-frame clones and omits some. The sample shows about 140,000 clones, 79% of them seen only once. Source material: PBMCs. This rearrangement joins TRBV9 to TRBJ1-1, with TRBD1 as a possible D gene (5 bases). The sequence was collected from a man aged 18-30 years in good health and CMV-seronegative. CDR3 in DNA: TGTGCCAGCAGCGTAGGACAGACGAACACTGAAGCTTTCTTT. Translation gives CASSVGQTNTEAFF. The full variable domain, rest sourced from reference TRBV9 and TRBJ1-1, is DSGVTQTPKHLITATGQRVTLRCSPRSGDLSVYWYQQSLDQGLQFLIQYYNGEERAKGNILERFSAQQFPDLHSELNLSSLELGDSALYFCASSVGQTNTEAFFGQGTRLTVV.